One sample yielded the 16 T cell receptor beta chains listed below, sequenced in a study of T-cell reconstitution after alpha-beta-depleted transplantation in children. This sample's TCRbeta library carried unique molecular identifier barcodes. TCRdb itself ran the PCR reads through MiXCR, one entry per CDR3 protein. The repertoire holds 190,000 or so distinct CDR3 sequences, with approximately 6.8% as singletons. Sequenced here: PBMCs from the stem cell graft donor, sampled from the stem cell graft. Receptors originate from a human donor who donated a stem cell graft to a child with Wiskott-Aldrich syndrome.

This clonotype was seen a few times. V gene TRBV5-6 combines with J gene TRBJ1-3; D gene ambiguous. Germline CDR1 reads SGHDT; CDR2 reads YYEEEE. V was shortened by 2 bases and J by 4 bases, with 13 bases between the two germline ends. The CDR3 spans 15 residues. The CDR3 is CASSLPRSGGNTIYF. The DNA for the CDR3 is TGTGCCAGCAGCTTACCGCGATCCGGCGGAAACACCATATATTTT. Variable domain in full (rest from reference TRBV5-6 and TRBJ1-3): DAGVTQSPTHLIKTRGQQVTLRCSPKSGHDTVSWYQQALGQGPQFIFQYYEEEERQRGNFPDRFSGHQFPNYSSELNVNALLLGDSALYLCASSLPRSGGNTIYFGEGSWLTVV.

This clonotype came up many times. The rearrangement joins TRBV6-5 to TRBJ2-1; D unresolved. The germline V gene has CDR1 MNHEY and CDR2 SVGAGI. CDR3 length equals 13 residues. V lost 4 bases to trimming and J lost 4 bases, with 8 bases between them. The chain's CDR3 is CASSLANYNEQFF. The CDR3 DNA reads TGTGCCAGCAGTTTGGCTAATTACAATGAGCAGTTCTTC.

This clonotype was observed many times. This chain uses TRBV5-1 with TRBJ2-7, with 12 bases that match TRBD1. This CDR3 is 18 amino acids long. Trimming at V came to 0 bases and at J to 0 bases, leaving 7 bases not matched to a gene. From germline, CDR1 is SGHRS and CDR2 YFSETQ. CDR3 in DNA: TGCGCCAGCAGCTTGGACGGGACAGGGGGCCTCGGCTCCTACGAGCAGTACTTC. It encodes CASSLDGTGGLGSYEQYF.

This clonotype was counted a few times. This chain joins TRBV14 and TRBJ2-5; unclear D gene. The CDR3 runs 16 residues. The V gene's germline CDR1 is SGHDN and CDR2 FVKESK. Trimming removed 2 bases from V and 0 bases from J, with 13 bases in between. As DNA, the CDR3 is TGTGCCAGCAGCCAACCCTTAGCTTCGTACCAAGAGACCCAGTACTTC. This sequence encodes CASSQPLASYQETQYF.

CDR3 DNA: TGTGCCAGCAGCTGGATTATGGTAGCGGGGGTTGAGCAGTTCTTC. Translated, it gives CASSWIMVAGVEQFF. V gene TRBV5-5 combines with J gene TRBJ2-1; TRBD2 agrees at 9 bases. The CDR3 totals 15 residues. V gave up 3 bases and J gave up 9 bases; unmatched junction bases: 10. CDR1 SGHKS and CDR2 YYEKEE come from the germline V gene (reference sequence).

This clonotype was counted at least ten times. The chain is built from TRBV12-3 or TRBV12-4 and TRBJ2-1; 8 bases line up with TRBD2. J lost 0 bases, V lost 8 bases, and 3 bases had no gene match. The CDR3 contains 14 residues. CDR3 loop: CASLLAGSYNEQFF. In nucleotides, the CDR3 is TGTGCCAGCCTCCTAGCGGGCTCCTACAATGAGCAGTTCTTC.

This clonotype showed up many times. The chain links TRBV30 to TRBJ2-3; 13 bases are shared with TRBD2. Germline CDR1 GTSNPN, CDR2 SVGIG (reference sequence). Losses at the gene ends were 6 bases for V and 6 bases for J; bases not matched to a gene: 6. The CDR3 consists of 14 residues. The CDR3 loop is CACRGTSGTDTQYF. The CDR3 DNA sequence: TGTGCCTGCCGTGGGACTAGCGGGACCGATACGCAGTATTTT.

This clonotype showed up many times. J is TRBJ2-7 and V is TRBV5-5; TRBD1 is a possible D gene (6 bases). The CDR3 has 13 amino acids. Trimming cost V 5 bases and J 0 bases, with 9 bases left between them. Germline V gene data show CDR1 as SGHKS and CDR2 as YYEKEE (reference sequence). The CDR3 is CASSGQTSYEQYF. Written as DNA, the CDR3 is TGTGCCAGCAGTGGACAGACCTCCTACGAGCAGTACTTC.

This clonotype was seen many times. The rearrangement links TRBV29-1 to TRBJ2-5; 12 bases line up with TRBD1. V gave up 7 bases and J gave up 11 bases; unmatched junction bases: 8. Germline CDR1 reads SQVTM; CDR2 reads ANQGSEA. CDR3 length equals 12 residues. The CDR3 region has the DNA TGCAGCGCCGAGGGACAGGGGGCGGGTCAGTACTTC. Its protein product is CSAEGQGAGQYF.

Many counts were recorded for this clonotype. This CDR3 reads CASSLEPPGQGGGNSPLHF. DNA of the CDR3: TGCGCCAGCAGCTTGGAACCTCCGGGACAGGGAGGAGGTAATTCACCCCTCCACTTT. The V and J genes are TRBV5-1 and TRBJ1-6; 9 bases fit TRBD1. There are 19 residues in the CDR3. After removal of 0 bases from V and 6 bases from J, the junction contained 13 bases not matched to a gene. Germline CDR1 and CDR2: SGHRS and YFSETQ.

This clonotype was picked up many times. The V call is TRBV29-1, the J call TRBJ1-2; D ambiguous. V lost 7 bases, J lost 6 bases, and 12 bases lay in between. Germline lookup yields CDR1 SQVTM and CDR2 ANQGSEA. The CDR3 contains 11 residues. The CDR3 sequence is CSADASDGYTF. In DNA, the CDR3 is TGCAGCGCGGACGCCTCCGATGGCTACACCTTC.

This clonotype was seen ten or more times. The chain uses TRBV5-1 and TRBJ2-2, with TRBD2 identical over 11 bases. The length of the CDR3 is 15 residues. Germline trimming cut 5 bases from V and 4 bases from J; bases unmatched to any gene: 4. Per germline, CDR1 SGHRS and CDR2 YFSETQ. In nucleotides, the CDR3 is TGCGCCAGCAGGCGACTAGCGGGGACCACCGGGGAGCTGTTTTTT. This sequence encodes CASRRLAGTTGELFF.

This clonotype showed up many times. The CDR3 sequence is CSASRAGKRVYEQYF. The CDR3 coding sequence is TGCAGTGCTAGCCGAGCAGGGAAGAGGGTCTACGAGCAGTACTTC. The V gene is TRBV20-1, the J gene TRBJ2-7; D assignment may be TRBD1 or TRBD2 (5 bases each). V gave up 3 bases and J gave up 3 bases, with 18 bases separating them. Germline V gene sequence: CDR1 DFQATT, CDR2 SNEGSKA (reference sequence). The CDR3 extends over 15 amino acids.

The chain carries TRBV5-5 and TRBJ2-4; D remains unclear. This CDR3 is 15 amino acids long. With 0 bases removed from V and 1 base from J, the gap between germline ends came to 8 bases. Germline assignment: CDR1 SGHKS and CDR2 YYEKEE (reference sequence). The CDR3 DNA follows: TGTGCCAGCAGCTTGGCACCGCCCGCCAAAAACATTCAGTACTTC. It specifies CASSLAPPAKNIQYF.

Ten or more counts support this clonotype. The rearrangement uses TRBV4-2 and TRBJ2-3; 8 bases align to TRBD1. CDR1 is LGHNA, CDR2 YNFKEQ, per germline. With V trimmed by 4 bases and J by 0 bases, 6 bases remained unmatched. The CDR3 totals 16 residues. CDR3 nucleotide sequence: TGTGCCAGCAGCCCCTGGACAGGGACTAGCACAGATACGCAGTATTTT. Amino acid sequence: CASSPWTGTSTDTQYF.

This clonotype was seen a handful of times. The chain has TRBV5-1 and TRBJ2-3; TRBD2 matches at 9 bases. The V segment lost 4 bases and the J segment 1 base; nucleotides outside the gene matches: 10. Germline-derived CDR1 and CDR2 are SGHRS and YFSETQ. The length of the CDR3 is 17 residues. The CDR3 DNA is TGCGCCAGCAGCATGATGTTTAGCGGGAGTGGCACAGATACGCAGTATTTT. Its translation: CASSMMFSGSGTDTQYF.